The next 15 T cell receptor beta chains were all read from a single sample in a study of neoadjuvant anti-PD-1 for oral cavity cancer. The protocol was immunoSEQ multiplex PCR, while the TCRdb copy is restricted to in-frame clones and leaves out a portion. The sample has 15,000 to 20,000 clones; around 69% are singletons. This specimen consisted of PBMCs, obtained before nivolumab (anti-PD-1) treatment. The origin of the receptors is a person between 40 and 85 years old with oral cavity squamous cell carcinoma.

The chain couples TRBV6-4 to TRBJ1-2, with 8 bases fitting TRBD1. The ends lost 8 bases at V and 4 bases at J; junction bases unmatched: 6. The CDR3 is 13 amino acids. The V gene's germline CDR1 is MRHNA and CDR2 SNTAGT. CDR3 DNA: TGTGCCAGCCAGGACAGGGCGCCCTATGGCTACACCTTC. Its translation: CASQDRAPYGYTF.

This clone was counted only a few times. This chain connects TRBV9 to TRBJ1-1, with 9 bases lining up with TRBD1. The CDR3 sequence is 16 residues long. CDR1 is SGDLS and CDR2 is YYNGEE in the germline V gene. Trimming took 3 bases from V and 1 from J; bases not matched to a gene: 7. CDR3 nucleotide sequence: TGTGCCAGCAGCGCCTCCCCGGGACAGGGGAACACTGAAGCTTTCTTT. This gives the protein CASSASPGQGNTEAFF.

This sequence joins TRBV18 and TRBJ2-7; 11 positions agree with TRBD1. The CDR3 totals 14 residues. The germline CDR1 and CDR2 sequences are KGHSH and LQKENI. Losses at the gene ends were 3 bases for V and 6 bases for J; bases not matched to a gene: 4. The CDR3 protein is CASSPGTGGLEQYF. The CDR3 region has the DNA TGTGCCAGCTCACCCGGGACAGGGGGTCTCGAGCAGTACTTC. The full variable domain, with the rest looked up from reference TRBV18 and TRBJ2-7, is NAGVMQNPRHLVRRRGQEARLRCSPMKGHSHVYWYRQLPEEGLKFMVYLQKENIIDESGMPKERFSAEFPKEGPSILRIQQVVRGDSAAYFCASSPGTGGLEQYFGPGTRLTVT.

A word on this clone: A read error may produce the germline difference seen at one junction end. The genes are TRBV2 and TRBJ2-1; 9 positions agree with TRBD2. Looked up from germline, CDR1 is SNHLY and CDR2 is FYNNEI. The CDR3 totals 15 residues. Written as DNA, the CDR3 is TGTGCCAGCAGTGAAAATGAGTCTAGCGGGACCAGGAAGATCTTC. Translated: CASSENESSGTRKIF.

This clone has just a few counts. This chain uses TRBV9 with TRBJ2-2; D uncertain. Trimming took 1 base from V and 1 from J, leaving 8 bases between them. The CDR3 covers 15 residues. Germline V gene lookup returns CDR1 SGDLS and CDR2 YYNGEE. The CDR3 loop reads CASSVSPENTGELFF. In DNA form, the CDR3 reads TGTGCCAGCAGCGTATCTCCTGAGAACACCGGGGAGCTGTTTTTT.

The CDR3 reads CASSAGTGGVYTF. In DNA form, the CDR3 reads TGTGCCAGCAGCGCCGGGACAGGGGGGGTCTACACCTTC. The chain combines TRBV5-8 with TRBJ1-2; 11 nucleotides agree with TRBD1. Per the germline V gene, CDR1 is SGHTS and CDR2 is YDEGEE. Germline trimming cut 4 bases from V and 10 bases from J; bases unmatched to any gene: 6. The CDR3 covers 13 residues.

This clone was seen more than once but under ten times. The chain employs TRBV11-2 and TRBJ2-2; TRBD2 might be the D (6 bases). The CDR3 consists of 14 residues. Trimming took 7 bases from V and 3 from J, leaving 12 bases between them. Germline CDR1 is SGHAT and CDR2 is FQNNGV. The CDR3 loop is CASNPSAYTGELFF. The DNA of the CDR3 is TGTGCCAGCAACCCTAGCGCGTACACCGGGGAGCTGTTTTTT.

The chain links TRBV7-2 to TRBJ2-7, with D maybe TRBD2 (5 bases). This CDR3 contains 16 residues. In germline, CDR1 is SGHTA, CDR2 FQGNSA. V lost 3 bases to trimming and J lost 3 bases, with 18 bases between them. In DNA, the CDR3 is TGTGCCAGCAGCTTGGTTGAGGGTCTTGTAGGCTACGAGCAGTACTTC. Its protein is CASSLVEGLVGYEQYF.

CDR3 amino acids: CASSGQYYGYTF. The CDR3 bases are TGTGCCAGCTCGGGACAGTATTACGGCTACACCTTC. The chain employs TRBV7-2 and TRBJ1-2; 7 nucleotides match TRBD1. Germline V gives CDR1 SGHTA, CDR2 FQGNSA. The trim removed 8 bases at V and 8 bases at J, leaving 8 bases unmatched. This CDR3 has 12 residues.

The J gene is TRBJ2-3, the V gene TRBV29-1; weak D call: TRBD1 (6 bases). The V gene lost 4 bases and the J gene lost 0 bases, with 14 bases spanning the gap. The CDR3 has 15 amino acids. The germline V gene has CDR1 SQVTM and CDR2 ANQGSEA. The CDR3 DNA is TGCAGCGTTGTGCTACAGGGAACGAGCACAGATACGCAGTATTTT. Protein product: CSVVLQGTSTDTQYF.

This clone has more than one count but fewer than ten. The chain combines TRBV6-6 with TRBJ1-1; D ambiguous. The germline CDR1 and CDR2 sequences are MNHNY and SVGAGI (reference sequence). V was shortened by 7 bases and J by 1 base, with 16 bases between the two germline ends. This CDR3 is 15 amino acids long. CDR3 protein: CASTQTNSPNTEAFF. The DNA of the CDR3 is TGTGCCAGCACCCAAACTAATTCCCCGAACACTGAAGCTTTCTTT.

The gene calls are TRBV6-6 and TRBJ2-2; TRBD2 agrees at 7 bases. CDR3 length equals 15 residues. CDR1 and CDR2 from the germline V gene are MNHNY and SVGAGI (reference sequence). V was pared by 4 bases and J by 2 bases, with 4 bases of the junction left unmatched. The CDR3 sequence is CASSLLAANTGELFF. The CDR3, as DNA: TGTGCCAGCAGTTTGCTAGCGGCTAACACCGGGGAGCTGTTTTTT.

The chain links TRBV11-2 to TRBJ2-1; 8 nucleotides match TRBD1. The CDR3 loop spans 16 amino acids. Germline V CDR1 and CDR2: SGHAT, FQNNGV. V was clipped by 5 bases and J by 7 bases; unmatched bases: 13. Here the CDR3 reads CASSPPGGPRGNEQFF. In DNA, the CDR3 is TGTGCCAGCAGCCCACCAGGGGGCCCCCGGGGGAATGAGCAGTTCTTC.

The chain combines TRBV6-5 with TRBJ1-2; TRBD1 matches 8 bases. Per the germline V gene, CDR1 is MNHEY and CDR2 is SVGAGI. CDR3 length: 15 amino acids. V lost 0 bases to trimming and J lost 8 bases; unmatched junction nucleotides: 8. The CDR3 DNA reads as TGTGCCAGCAGTTACTCGACAGGGGCAGTTGTAGGCTACACCTTC. Translation gives CASSYSTGAVVGYTF.

The sample holds one count of this clone. The chain couples TRBV4-1 to TRBJ2-3; weak D call: TRBD2 (5 bases). V was trimmed by 2 bases and J by 4 bases, leaving 7 bases between them. The germline CDR1 and CDR2 sequences are MGHRA and YSYEKL. This CDR3 has 13 residues. The CDR3 loop reads CASSQREADTQYF. The CDR3 DNA reads TGCGCCAGCAGCCAACGGGAAGCAGATACGCAGTATTTT.